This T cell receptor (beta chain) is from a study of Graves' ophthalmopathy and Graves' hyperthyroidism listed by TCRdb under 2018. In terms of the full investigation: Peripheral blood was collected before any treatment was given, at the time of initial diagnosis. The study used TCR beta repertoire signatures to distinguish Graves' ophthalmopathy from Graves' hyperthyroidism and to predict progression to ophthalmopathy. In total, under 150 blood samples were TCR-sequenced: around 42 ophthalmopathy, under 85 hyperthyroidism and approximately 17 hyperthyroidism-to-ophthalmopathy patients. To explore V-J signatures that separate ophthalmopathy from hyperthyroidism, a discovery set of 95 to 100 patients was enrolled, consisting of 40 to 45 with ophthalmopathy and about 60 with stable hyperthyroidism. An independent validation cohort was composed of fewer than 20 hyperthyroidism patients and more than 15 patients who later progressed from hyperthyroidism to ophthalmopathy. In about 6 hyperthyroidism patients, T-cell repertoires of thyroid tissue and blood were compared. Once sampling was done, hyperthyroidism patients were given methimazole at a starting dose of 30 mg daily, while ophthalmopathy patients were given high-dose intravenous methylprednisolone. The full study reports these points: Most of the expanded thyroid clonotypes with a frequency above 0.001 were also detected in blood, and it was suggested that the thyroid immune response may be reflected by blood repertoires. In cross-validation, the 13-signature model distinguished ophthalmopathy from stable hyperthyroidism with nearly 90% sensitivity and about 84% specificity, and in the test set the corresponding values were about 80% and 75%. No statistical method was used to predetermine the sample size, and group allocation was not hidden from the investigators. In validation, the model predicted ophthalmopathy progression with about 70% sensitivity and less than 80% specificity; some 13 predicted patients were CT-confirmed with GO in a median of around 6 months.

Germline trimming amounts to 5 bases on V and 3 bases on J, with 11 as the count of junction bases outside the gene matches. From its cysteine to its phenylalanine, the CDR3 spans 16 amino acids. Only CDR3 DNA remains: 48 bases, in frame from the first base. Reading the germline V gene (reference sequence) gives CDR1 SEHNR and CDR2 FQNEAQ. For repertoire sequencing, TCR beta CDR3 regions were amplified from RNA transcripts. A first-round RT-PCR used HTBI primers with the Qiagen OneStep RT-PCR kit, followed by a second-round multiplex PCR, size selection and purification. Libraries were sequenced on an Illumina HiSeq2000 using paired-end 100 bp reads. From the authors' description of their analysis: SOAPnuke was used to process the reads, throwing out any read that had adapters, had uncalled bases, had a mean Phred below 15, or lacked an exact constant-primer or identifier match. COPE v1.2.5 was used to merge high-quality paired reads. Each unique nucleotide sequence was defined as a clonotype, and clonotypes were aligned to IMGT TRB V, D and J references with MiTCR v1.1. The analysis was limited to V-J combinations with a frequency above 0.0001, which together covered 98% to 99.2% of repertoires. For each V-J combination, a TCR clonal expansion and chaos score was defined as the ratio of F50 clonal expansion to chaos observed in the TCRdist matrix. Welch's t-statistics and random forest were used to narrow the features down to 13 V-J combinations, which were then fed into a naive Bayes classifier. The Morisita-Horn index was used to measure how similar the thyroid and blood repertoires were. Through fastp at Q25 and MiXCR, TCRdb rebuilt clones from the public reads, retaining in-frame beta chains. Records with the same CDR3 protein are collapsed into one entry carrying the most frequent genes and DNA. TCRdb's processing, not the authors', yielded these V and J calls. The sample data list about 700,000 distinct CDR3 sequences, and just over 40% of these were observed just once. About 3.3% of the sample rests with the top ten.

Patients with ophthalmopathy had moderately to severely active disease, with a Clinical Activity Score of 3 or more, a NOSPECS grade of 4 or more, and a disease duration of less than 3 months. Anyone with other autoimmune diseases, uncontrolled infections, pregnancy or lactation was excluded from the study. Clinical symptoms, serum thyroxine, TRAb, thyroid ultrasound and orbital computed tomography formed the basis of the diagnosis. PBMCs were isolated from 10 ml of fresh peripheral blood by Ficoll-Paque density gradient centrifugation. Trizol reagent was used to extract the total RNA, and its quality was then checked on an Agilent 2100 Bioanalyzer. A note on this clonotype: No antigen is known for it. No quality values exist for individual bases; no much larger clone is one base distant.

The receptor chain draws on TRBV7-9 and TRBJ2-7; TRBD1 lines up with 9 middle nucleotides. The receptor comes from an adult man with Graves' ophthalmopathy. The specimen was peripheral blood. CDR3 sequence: CASSTGQGLSYYEQYF. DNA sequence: TGTGCCAGCAGCACGGGACAGGGCCTCTCCTACTACGAGCAGTACTTC.